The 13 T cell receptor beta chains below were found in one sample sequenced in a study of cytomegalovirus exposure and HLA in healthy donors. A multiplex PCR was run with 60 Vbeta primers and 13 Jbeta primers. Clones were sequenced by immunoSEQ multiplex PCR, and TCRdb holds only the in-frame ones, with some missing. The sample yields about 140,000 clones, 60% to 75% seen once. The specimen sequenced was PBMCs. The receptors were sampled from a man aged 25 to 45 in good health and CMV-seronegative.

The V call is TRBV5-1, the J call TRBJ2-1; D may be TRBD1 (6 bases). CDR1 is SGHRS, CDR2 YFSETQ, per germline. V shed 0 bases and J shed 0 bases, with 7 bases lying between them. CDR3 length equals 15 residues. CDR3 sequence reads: CASSLAGDSYNEQFF. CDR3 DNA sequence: TGCGCCAGCAGCTTGGCAGGGGACTCCTACAATGAGCAGTTCTTC.

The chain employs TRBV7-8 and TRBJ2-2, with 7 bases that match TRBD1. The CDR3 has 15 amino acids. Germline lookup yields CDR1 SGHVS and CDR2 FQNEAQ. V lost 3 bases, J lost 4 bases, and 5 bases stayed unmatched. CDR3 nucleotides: TGTGCCAGCAGCTTTCTAGGGGGCGGCACCGGGGAGCTGTTTTTT. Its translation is CASSFLGGGTGELFF.

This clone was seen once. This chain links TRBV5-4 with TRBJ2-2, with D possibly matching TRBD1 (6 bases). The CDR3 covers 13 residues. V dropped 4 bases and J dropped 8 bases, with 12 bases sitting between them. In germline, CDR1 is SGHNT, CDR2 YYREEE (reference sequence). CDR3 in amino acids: CASSLDSLGELFF. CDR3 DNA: TGTGCCAGCAGCCTGGACAGCCTGGGGGAGCTGTTTTTT.

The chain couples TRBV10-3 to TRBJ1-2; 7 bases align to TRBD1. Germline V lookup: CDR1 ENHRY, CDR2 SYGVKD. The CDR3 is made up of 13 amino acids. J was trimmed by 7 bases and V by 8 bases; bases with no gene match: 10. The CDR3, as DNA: TGTGCCATCGGGGGAACAGGGGTGAGTGGCTACACCTTC. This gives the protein CAIGGTGVSGYTF.

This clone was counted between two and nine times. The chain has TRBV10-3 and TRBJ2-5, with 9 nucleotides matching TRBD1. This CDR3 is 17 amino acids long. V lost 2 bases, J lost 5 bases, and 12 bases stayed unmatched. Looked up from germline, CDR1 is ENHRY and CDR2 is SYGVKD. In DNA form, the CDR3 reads TGTGCCATCAGTGAGCGACGGGACAGGGATTCTAGGGAGACCCAGTACTTC. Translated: CAISERRDRDSRETQYF.

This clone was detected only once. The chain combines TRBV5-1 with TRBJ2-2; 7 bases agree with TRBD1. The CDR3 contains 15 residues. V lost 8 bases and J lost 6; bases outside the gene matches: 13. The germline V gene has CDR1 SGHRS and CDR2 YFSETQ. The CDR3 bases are TGCGCCAGTATCCGACTCCCGGACAGGCCCGGGGAGCTGTTTTTT. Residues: CASIRLPDRPGELFF.

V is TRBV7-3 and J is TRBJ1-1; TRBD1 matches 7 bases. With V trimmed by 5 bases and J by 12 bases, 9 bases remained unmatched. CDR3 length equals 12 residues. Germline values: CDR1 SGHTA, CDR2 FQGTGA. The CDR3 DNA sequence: TGTGCCAGCAGCCGACAGGGAACCGTTACTTTCTTT. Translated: CASSRQGTVTFF.

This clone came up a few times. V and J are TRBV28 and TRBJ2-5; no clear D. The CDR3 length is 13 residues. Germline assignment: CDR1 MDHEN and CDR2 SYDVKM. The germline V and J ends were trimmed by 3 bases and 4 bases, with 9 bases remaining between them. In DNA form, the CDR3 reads TGTGCCAGCAGTTTGGAGTCGGCAGAGACCCAGTACTTC. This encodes CASSLESAETQYF.

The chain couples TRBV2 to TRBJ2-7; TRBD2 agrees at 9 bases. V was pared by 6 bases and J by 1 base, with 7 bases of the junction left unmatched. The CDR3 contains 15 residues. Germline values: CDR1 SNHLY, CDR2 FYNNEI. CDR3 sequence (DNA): TGTGCCAGCAGAGAGACTAGCGGTCTTTCCTACGAGCAGTACTTC. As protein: CASRETSGLSYEQYF.

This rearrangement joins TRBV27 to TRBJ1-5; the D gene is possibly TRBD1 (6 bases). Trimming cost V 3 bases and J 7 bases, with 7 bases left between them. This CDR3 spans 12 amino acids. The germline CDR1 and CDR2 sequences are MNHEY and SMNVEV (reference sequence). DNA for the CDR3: TGTGCCAGCAGTTTCAGGGGCCAGCCCCAGCATTTT. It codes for CASSFRGQPQHF.

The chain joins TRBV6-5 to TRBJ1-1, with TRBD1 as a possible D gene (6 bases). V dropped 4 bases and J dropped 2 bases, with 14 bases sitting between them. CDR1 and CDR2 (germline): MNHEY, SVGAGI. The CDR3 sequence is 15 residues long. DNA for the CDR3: TGTGCCAGCAGTTGGGGGCGTTACCTAAACACTGAAGCTTTCTTT. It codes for CASSWGRYLNTEAFF.

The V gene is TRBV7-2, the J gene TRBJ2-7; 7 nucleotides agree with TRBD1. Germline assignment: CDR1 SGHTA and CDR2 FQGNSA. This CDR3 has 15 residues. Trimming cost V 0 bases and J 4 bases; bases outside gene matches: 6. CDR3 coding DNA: TGTGCCAGCAGCTTAGCTCCGGACAGGAGTTACGAGCAGTACTTC. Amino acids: CASSLAPDRSYEQYF.

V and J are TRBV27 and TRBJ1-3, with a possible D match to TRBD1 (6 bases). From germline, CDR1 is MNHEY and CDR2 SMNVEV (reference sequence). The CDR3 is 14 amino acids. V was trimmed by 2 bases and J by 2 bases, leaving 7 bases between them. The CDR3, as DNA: TGTGCCAGCAGTTTAACAGGGACTGGAAACACCATATATTTT. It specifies CASSLTGTGNTIYF.